This T cell receptor (beta chain) stems from a study of blood T cell repertoires in COVID-19. Study background: The origin of the acute and convalescent COVID-19 samples was the United States, Italy and Spain. Nucleic acid was either cDNA or gDNA, and it came from T cells, B-cell-depleted T cells, or PBMCs.

In the original workflow: Amplifying reference gene primers gave estimates of nucleated cell counts. Measured with immunoSEQ multiplex PCR; TCRdb has only the in-frame clones, and not every one. V and J calls and clone size are given by that table; D and trimming were obtained from the DNA. The sample holds 390,000 or so clones, around 92% seen once. Seattle patients were enrolled during active infection and followed longitudinally. This CDR3 has 17 residues. CDR1 and CDR2 (germline): WSHSY, SAAADI. Trimming left V 3 bases short and J 4 bases short, with 21 bases between. Sequenced input: peripheral blood. V usage is TRBV10-2 and J usage is TRBJ1-2; no clear D. This clonotype was obtained from a young woman with COVID-19, enrolled during active disease. CDR3 loop: CASSDWAATLFSYGYTF. CDR3 DNA: TGCGCCAGCAGTGATTGGGCCGCCACCCTCTTTAGCTATGGCTACACCTTC.